What follows are 27 T cell receptor beta chains derived from one specimen sequenced in a study of Ad26.COV2.S vaccination and SARS-CoV-2 variants. Repertoires were generated with immunoSEQ multiplex PCR, while TCRdb's copy carries only in-frame clones and drops some. The repertoire holds hundreds of thousands of clones, with more than 80% as singletons. The treatment here: about 20 received Ad26.COV2.S at low or high dose, single or two shots; 5 received placebo; per-sample allocation not given. The samples date from day 63 after the first vaccine or placebo injection. Sequences were derived from peripheral blood, sampled in a trial of Ad26.COV2.S vaccine versus placebo. Every receptor here comes from a person aged 18-65 years who received the Ad26.COV2.S COVID-19 vaccine or a placebo.

This clone was counted only a few times. Within the sample, other DNA sequences also encode this same CDR3. The chain carries TRBV18 and TRBJ1-2; a weak D match, TRBD1 (5 bases). The germline gives CDR1 KGHSH, CDR2 LQKENI. Between the trimmed V and J ends, which lost 0 bases and 2 bases, there was a span of 7 bases. CDR3 length: 14 residues. This chain's CDR3 is CASSPPGGNYGYTF. The CDR3 DNA reads TGTGCCAGCTCACCACCGGGGGGAAACTATGGCTACACCTTC.

This clone has only one observation. The rearrangement links TRBV29-1 to TRBJ2-3; D is unclear. This CDR3 comprises 13 residues. Trimming cost V 6 bases and J 1 base, with 11 bases left between them. Germline CDR1 is SQVTM and CDR2 is ANQGSEA. CDR3 in DNA: TGCAGCGTAGACACCCAGGGCACAGATACGCAGTATTTT. It specifies CSVDTQGTDTQYF.

This clone was seen a few times. Other DNA sequences of this sample code for an identical CDR3. The V call is TRBV3-1 (or the pseudogene TRBV3-2), the J call TRBJ1-6, with no clear D. The germline V and J ends were trimmed by 0 bases and 4 bases, with 7 bases remaining between them. The CDR3 is 15 amino acids. Germline V CDR1 and CDR2: LGHDT, YNNKEL (reference sequence). Here the CDR3 DNA reads TGTGCCAGCAGCCAAGAGGTCACTTATAATTCACCCCTCCACTTT. It encodes CASSQEVTYNSPLHF.

On this clone itself: The junction differs from germline at one of its ends, possibly a read error. The chain employs TRBV30 and TRBJ1-4, with D tentatively TRBD1 (6 bases). Germline CDR1 reads GTSNPN; CDR2 reads SVGIG (reference sequence). CDR3 length: 13 amino acids. The CDR3 sequence is CALGGTTNEKLFF. CDR3 coding DNA: TGTGCCTTGGGGGGGACAACAAATGAAAAACTGTTTTTT.

The V and J genes are TRBV7-6 and TRBJ1-5; 8 bases line up with TRBD1. This CDR3 has 16 residues. Germline CDR1 reads SGHVS; CDR2 reads FNYEAQ. Losses at the gene ends were 1 base for V and 6 bases for J; bases not matched to a gene: 8. The CDR3 spells CASSLVVDRGSQPQHF. The DNA of the CDR3 is TGTGCCAGCAGCTTAGTAGTAGACAGGGGCAGTCAGCCCCAGCATTTT. The full variable domain, its missing parts supplied by reference TRBV7-6 and TRBJ1-5, is GAGVSQSPRYKVTKRGQDVALRCDPISGHVSLYWYRQALGQGPEFLTYFNYEAQQDKSGLPNDRFSAERPEGSISTLTIQRTEQRDSAMYRCASSLVVDRGSQPQHFGDGTRLSIL.

V usage is TRBV5-1 and J usage is TRBJ2-5; 10 nucleotides agree with TRBD1. V trimming: 4 bases; J trimming: 2 bases; junction bases outside the gene matches: 2. CDR1 and CDR2 (germline): SGHRS, YFSETQ. The CDR3 contains 14 residues. The CDR3 coding sequence is TGCGCCAGCAGCCCGGGACAGGGGCAAGAGACCCAGTACTTC. This encodes CASSPGQGQETQYF.

This chain connects TRBV18 to TRBJ2-3; tentative D call: TRBD2 (5 bases). There are 16 residues in the CDR3. Trimming took off 6 bases at V and 1 base at J, with 17 bases between the two ends. CDR1 and CDR2 from the germline V gene are KGHSH and LQKENI. The CDR3 DNA reads as TGTGCCAGCTCGCTCGGACTGGCGGAAGGCACAGATACGCAGTATTTT. Its protein product is CASSLGLAEGTDTQYF.

J is TRBJ2-3 and V is TRBV19; TRBD2 agrees at 15 bases. J was trimmed by 4 bases and V by 4 bases; bases with no gene match: 3. Looked up from germline, CDR1 is LNHDA and CDR2 is SQIVND (reference sequence). The CDR3 totals 16 residues. The CDR3 sequence: CASSTRTSGRADTQYF. In nucleotides, the CDR3 is TGTGCCAGTAGTACACGGACTAGCGGGAGGGCAGATACGCAGTATTTT.

The genes are TRBV7-9 and TRBJ2-7; D not resolved. The length of the CDR3 is 12 residues. V was pared by 3 bases and J by 6 bases, with 9 bases between. CDR1 is SEHNR, CDR2 FQNEAQ, per germline (reference sequence). CDR3 DNA: TGTGCCAGCAGCTTGAACAGCGCCGAGCAGTACTTC. Its protein is CASSLNSAEQYF.

This clone turned up a few times. The V gene is TRBV11-1, the J gene TRBJ2-7; no clear D gene. The germline CDR1 and CDR2 sequences are SGHAT and FQDESV (reference sequence). This CDR3 has 13 amino acids. Trimming removed 1 base from V and 5 bases from J, with 9 bases in between. The CDR3 here is CASSLEMGNEQYF. For the CDR3, the DNA is TGTGCCAGCAGCTTAGAAATGGGGAACGAGCAGTACTTC.

The V call is TRBV6-5, the J call TRBJ2-7, with 8 nucleotides matching TRBD1. CDR1 and CDR2 from the germline V gene are MNHEY and SVGAGI. This CDR3 has 13 residues. J was trimmed by 5 bases and V by 8 bases; bases with no gene match: 8. This CDR3 is CASRFPGGHEQYF. The DNA of the CDR3 is TGTGCCAGCCGCTTCCCAGGGGGCCACGAGCAGTACTTC.

This rearrangement joins TRBV11-2 to TRBJ1-5; D remains unclear. This CDR3 region has 13 residues. The germline V gene has CDR1 SGHAT and CDR2 FQNNGV. Trimming stripped 3 bases from V and 3 bases from J, with 6 bases between. In DNA form, the CDR3 reads TGTGCCAGCAGCTTCGATTTCAATCAGCCCCAGCATTTT. Protein sequence: CASSFDFNQPQHF.

J is TRBJ2-7 and V is TRBV9; 7 positions match TRBD2. CDR1 is SGDLS, CDR2 YYNGEE, per germline. The CDR3 loop spans 16 amino acids. V dropped 0 bases and J dropped 5; count of bases not matched to a gene: 11. As DNA, the CDR3 is TGTGCCAGCAGCGTAGCTACGGTGGGAGGGCCGGACGAGCAGTACTTC. Its protein is CASSVATVGGPDEQYF. Based on the CDR3 plus reference TRBV9 and TRBJ2-7, the full variable domain is DSGVTQTPKHLITATGQRVTLRCSPRSGDLSVYWYQQSLDQGLQFLIQYYNGEERAKGNILERFSAQQFPDLHSELNLSSLELGDSALYFCASSVATVGGPDEQYFGPGTRLTVT.

The CDR3 protein is CASSLDIQPQHF. The CDR3 DNA follows: TGTGCCAGCAGTTTAGACATTCAGCCCCAGCATTTT. The chain has TRBV6-2 or TRBV6-3 and TRBJ1-5; the D is unclear. Per the germline V gene, CDR1 is MNHEY and CDR2 is SVGEGT. Trimming took 4 bases from V and 6 from J, leaving 7 bases between them. The CDR3 extends over 12 amino acids.

CDR3: CASSYQTEAFF. The DNA of the CDR3 is TGTGCCAGCAGTTACCAAACTGAAGCTTTCTTT. The rearrangement uses TRBV6-5 and TRBJ1-1; D not resolved. The CDR3 runs 11 residues. V lost 2 bases to trimming and J lost 5 bases, with 3 bases between them. CDR1 and CDR2 (germline): MNHEY, SVGAGI.

This sequence joins TRBV7-9 and TRBJ1-1, with 7 bases lining up with TRBD1. The CDR3 sequence is 14 residues long. The germline gives CDR1 SEHNR, CDR2 FQNEAQ (reference sequence). Trimming took 4 bases from V and 4 from J; bases not matched to a gene: 6. Here the CDR3 DNA reads TGTGCCAGCAGCTCCGTGGCAGGGGGCACTGAAGCTTTCTTT. Protein: CASSSVAGGTEAFF.

The rearrangement uses TRBV12-3 or TRBV12-4 and TRBJ1-1; 7 bases are a match to TRBD1. V trimming: 6 bases; J trimming: 4 bases; junction bases outside the gene matches: 5. The CDR3 has 13 residues. The CDR3 DNA reads TGTGCCAGCAGGAATGCAGGGGGCACTGAAGCTTTCTTT. Protein: CASRNAGGTEAFF.

The chain employs TRBV3-1 (or the pseudogene TRBV3-2) and TRBJ2-1; 13 bases map to TRBD2. From germline, CDR1 is LGHDT and CDR2 YNNKEL (reference sequence). The length of the CDR3 is 19 residues. The J segment lost 2 bases and the V segment lost 1 base, leaving 8 bases of the junction unmatched. The CDR3, as DNA: TGTGCCAGCAGCCAAGGTTGGACTAGCGGGAGCAGGACCTACAATGAGCAGTTCTTC. As protein: CASSQGWTSGSRTYNEQFF.

The CDR3 nucleotides are TGTGCCAGTAGTAGCGCTCAGAGCCACGGTCGAAACACTGAAGCTTTCTTT. It specifies CASSSAQSHGRNTEAFF. This chain joins TRBV19 and TRBJ1-1; D is ambiguous. CDR3 length: 17 residues. Trimming left V 4 bases short and J 2 bases short, with 20 bases between. Germline lookup yields CDR1 LNHDA and CDR2 SQIVND (reference sequence).

This clone was detected a few times. The V call is TRBV25-1, the J call TRBJ1-1; no definite D call. Trimming removed 1 base at V and 4 bases at J, with 10 bases between. CDR3 length: 14 residues. CDR1 is MGHDK, CDR2 SYGVNS, per germline. Here the CDR3 DNA reads TGTGCCAGCAGTGAATTGTTGGGCTTCACTGAAGCTTTCTTT. Its translation is CASSELLGFTEAFF.

This chain joins TRBV29-1 and TRBJ1-1; a weak D match, TRBD1 (6 bases). The germline V gene has CDR1 SQVTM and CDR2 ANQGSEA. The CDR3 runs 13 residues. The CDR3 nucleotides read TGCAGTTCCGCCGGGGGCTTGAACACTGAAGCTTTCTTT. This encodes CSSAGGLNTEAFF.

The V and J genes are TRBV15 and TRBJ2-7, with D maybe TRBD2 (6 bases). The V end was cut by 1 base, the J end by 6 bases, with 7 bases between. The CDR3 length is 12 residues. CDR1 and CDR2 from the germline V gene are LNHNV and YYDKDF (reference sequence). CDR3 region: CATSRVGGEQYF. In DNA form, the CDR3 reads TGTGCCACCAGCAGAGTGGGGGGCGAGCAGTACTTC.

This clone was observed a single time. The chain combines TRBV4-3 with TRBJ1-1; weak D call: TRBD1 (6 bases). The CDR3 has 14 amino acids. Trimming cost V 4 bases and J 4 bases, with 13 bases left between them. CDR1 and CDR2 from the germline V gene are LGHNA and YSLEER. The CDR3 coding sequence is TGCGCCAGCAGCCCGACAGGCTACGGCACTGAAGCTTTCTTT. Translating it yields CASSPTGYGTEAFF.

As for this clone: The same CDR3 also results from other DNA sequences found in this sample. CDR3 nucleotides: TGTGCCAGCAGCATAGACAGGAGCTCCTACAATGAGCAGTTCTTC. It encodes CASSIDRSSYNEQFF. The chain uses TRBV5-4 and TRBJ2-1; a possible D gene is TRBD1 (6 bases). Trimming took 4 bases from V and 0 from J, leaving 11 bases between them. Germline assignment: CDR1 SGHNT and CDR2 YYREEE (reference sequence). The length of the CDR3 is 15 residues.

This sequence joins TRBV6-7 and TRBJ2-2; D is possibly TRBD1 (5 bases). TRBV6-7 carries the ORF label, with uncertain function. V was shortened by 9 bases and J by 5 bases, with 10 bases between the two germline ends. This CDR3 region has 12 residues. For the CDR3, the DNA is TGTGCCAGTACTAAGGGGACCGGGGAGCTGTTTTTT. It encodes CASTKGTGELFF.

This clone came up a few times. The chain recombines TRBV9 with TRBJ2-2; D is uncertain. Trimming shortened V by 4 bases and J by 4 bases, and 8 bases separated the two germline ends. The CDR3 loop spans 13 amino acids. Germline-derived CDR1 and CDR2 are SGDLS and YYNGEE. CDR3 sequence reads: CASSSHGTGELFF. The CDR3 nucleotides are TGTGCCAGCAGCTCCCACGGCACCGGGGAGCTGTTTTTT. Looking up the rest from reference TRBV9 and TRBJ2-2 gives the full variable domain: DSGVTQTPKHLITATGQRVTLRCSPRSGDLSVYWYQQSLDQGLQFLIQYYNGEERAKGNILERFSAQQFPDLHSELNLSSLELGDSALYFCASSSHGTGELFFGEGSRLTVL.

The chain carries TRBV19 and TRBJ2-3; TRBD2 matches 11 bases. The CDR3 totals 15 residues. V dropped 3 bases and J dropped 3; count of bases not matched to a gene: 2. Germline CDR1 and CDR2: LNHDA and SQIVND (reference sequence). The CDR3 bases are TGTGCCAGTAGTATGACTAGCGGGACTACAGATACGCAGTATTTT. Protein product: CASSMTSGTTDTQYF.